What follows are 26 T cell receptor beta chains derived from one specimen sequenced in a study of blood T cells in healthy people across ages. Next came a second PCR, run for about 6 to 12 cycles, which used a sample-barcoded 5' primer along with a J-beta primer mix. TCRdb itself ran the 5' RACE reads through MiXCR, one entry per CDR3 protein. The sample yields fewer than 950,000 distinct CDR3 sequences, around 34% seen once. The sample was blood. These receptors came from a man aged 18 to 35 in good health.

Points on this clonotype: The junction differs from germline at one of its ends, possibly a read error. The chain uses TRBV20-1 and TRBJ1-5, with D tentatively TRBD1 (6 bases). Germline V gene sequence: CDR1 DFQATT, CDR2 SNEGSKA (reference sequence). The CDR3 totals 14 residues. The CDR3 loop reads CSASEQGVNQSQHF. For the CDR3, the DNA is TGCAGTGCCAGCGAACAGGGAGTCAATCAGTCCCAGCATTTT.

At least ten counts were recorded for this clonotype. This chain links TRBV20-1 with TRBJ2-5; D is ambiguous. The CDR3 spans 13 residues. Looked up from germline, CDR1 is DFQATT and CDR2 is SNEGSKA (reference sequence). V lost 0 bases to trimming and J lost 6 bases, with 11 bases between them. CDR3 sequence: CSARDTTHKTQYF. The DNA for the CDR3 is TGCAGTGCTAGAGATACGACACATAAGACCCAGTACTTC.

This clonotype was seen ten or more times. The chain employs TRBV20-1 and TRBJ2-1; D assignment may be TRBD1 or TRBD2 (6 bases each). The CDR3 runs to 16 residues. CDR1 is DFQATT and CDR2 is SNEGSKA in the germline V gene (reference sequence). V was trimmed by 0 bases and J by 0 bases, leaving 12 bases between them. In DNA, the CDR3 is TGCAGTGCTAGAGATATGGGGGGCCACTCCTACAATGAGCAGTTCTTC. Translating it yields CSARDMGGHSYNEQFF.

Details on this clonotype: The limits of the CDR3 on the DNA are not certain, so only TCRdb's listed CDR3 is given. The chain joins TRBV11-2 to TRBJ2-7; the listed D gene, TRBD2, was not tested against the DNA. The CDR3 is 12 residues long, counting both termini. CDR1 is SGHAT, CDR2 FQNNGV, per germline. CDR3 protein: CASSFGPGPQYF.

V usage is TRBV29-1 and J usage is TRBJ1-1; D is possibly TRBD1 (6 bases). The CDR3 has 12 amino acids. V lost 6 bases and J lost 1, with 9 bases in between. Looked up from germline, CDR1 is SQVTM and CDR2 is ANQGSEA. In DNA, the CDR3 is TGCAGCGTCGACAGGCAGAACACTGAAGCTTTCTTT. Encoded protein: CSVDRQNTEAFF.

The chain couples TRBV20-1 to TRBJ2-7; no clear D. The CDR3 is 11 amino acids. From germline, CDR1 is DFQATT and CDR2 SNEGSKA (reference sequence). V was pared by 5 bases and J by 3 bases, with 8 bases between. Here the CDR3 reads CSARIDYEQYF. The CDR3 region has the DNA TGCAGTGCTCGGATCGACTACGAGCAGTACTTC.

This clonotype was recorded a few times. V is TRBV25-1 and J is TRBJ2-1; D not certain. V gave up 6 bases and J gave up 4 bases, with 19 bases separating them. Germline V CDR1 and CDR2: MGHDK, SYGVNS. CDR3 size: 16 residues. CDR3 loop: CASSLYVPENYNEQFF. The CDR3 DNA follows: TGTGCCAGCAGCCTTTACGTCCCGGAGAATTACAATGAGCAGTTCTTC.

The V call is TRBV7-2, the J call TRBJ2-5, with D uncertain. The end of the DNA aligns better with TRBJ2-7, so the J call may be wrong. The CDR3 has 12 amino acids. Germline V CDR1 and CDR2: SGHTA, FQGNSA. CDR3 DNA sequence: TGTGCCAGCAGCCCGGACCCCAACGAGCAGTACTTC. Translating it yields CASSPDPNEQYF.

This clonotype was seen at least ten times. The chain recombines TRBV7-9 with TRBJ2-7; D not certain. The germline CDR1 and CDR2 sequences are SEHNR and FQNEAQ (reference sequence). The CDR3 runs to 11 residues. V gave up 4 bases and J gave up 3 bases, with 4 bases separating them. The chain's CDR3 is CASSSHYEQYF. CDR3 coding DNA: TGTGCCAGCAGCTCACACTACGAGCAGTACTTC.

This clonotype was recorded at least ten times. The chain employs TRBV4-3 and TRBJ2-1; D uncertain. This CDR3 comprises 12 residues. The V and J ends lost 6 bases and 7 bases respectively, with 10 bases between them. Germline lookup yields CDR1 LGHNA and CDR2 YSLEER. CDR3 bases: TGCGCCAGCAGTGGATTGGGAAATGAGCAGTTCTTC. Translating gives CASSGLGNEQFF.

This clonotype was seen more than once but under ten times. The chain uses TRBV29-1 and TRBJ2-2; D is possibly TRBD2 (7 bases). The length of the CDR3 is 14 residues. Germline V gene lookup returns CDR1 SQVTM and CDR2 ANQGSEA. V was shortened by 4 bases and J by 4 bases, with 13 bases between the two germline ends. CDR3 loop: CSVAGGQLTGELFF. The CDR3 DNA reads TGCAGCGTTGCCGGGGGGCAGCTCACCGGGGAGCTGTTTTTT.

This clonotype was seen only a few times. The rearrangement joins TRBV5-1 to TRBJ2-7, with a weak D call TRBD1 (5 bases). In germline, CDR1 is SGHRS, CDR2 YFSETQ. Trimming cost V 2 bases and J 6 bases, with 15 bases left between them. CDR3 length equals 14 residues. The CDR3 sequence: CASSLDVRVGEQYF. Written as DNA, the CDR3 is TGCGCCAGCAGCTTAGACGTCAGGGTCGGCGAGCAGTACTTC.

This clonotype has just a few counts. The chain uses TRBV12-3 or TRBV12-4 and TRBJ1-2; TRBD1 agrees at 8 bases. CDR3 size: 14 residues. J gave up 3 bases and V 6 bases, and 6 bases lay outside the gene matches. This chain's CDR3 is CASSPTGDYYGYTF. DNA of the CDR3: TGTGCCAGCAGCCCGACAGGGGATTACTATGGCTACACCTTC.

This clonotype was counted many times. This sequence joins TRBV4-1 and TRBJ2-5; the match to TRBD2 covers 9 bases. CDR1 is MGHRA, CDR2 YSYEKL, per germline. With 4 bases clipped from V and 2 bases from J, the junction kept 5 bases outside the gene matches. The CDR3 extends over 15 amino acids. CDR3: CASSPRLAEQETQYF. CDR3 DNA sequence: TGCGCCAGCAGCCCGCGACTAGCGGAGCAAGAGACCCAGTACTTC.

This clonotype was seen repeatedly, ten times or more. V and J are TRBV15 and TRBJ2-1; D not resolved. The germline V and J ends were trimmed by 0 bases and 5 bases, with 8 bases remaining between them. The germline V gene encodes CDR1 LNHNV and CDR2 YYDKDF (reference sequence). The CDR3 totals 14 residues. The CDR3 DNA is TGTGCCACCAGCAGAGACCCGAAGGACAATGAGCAGTTCTTC. Amino acids: CATSRDPKDNEQFF.

V usage is TRBV6-2 or TRBV6-3 and J usage is TRBJ2-3; D gene uncertain. CDR3 length equals 12 residues. Germline CDR1 reads MNHEY; CDR2 reads SVGEGT. Deletions cut 4 bases from V and 7 bases from J, with 9 bases between. CDR3 loop: CASSSTPNTQYF. CDR3 nucleotide sequence: TGTGCCAGCAGTTCGACTCCGAATACGCAGTATTTT.

The chain employs TRBV5-1 and TRBJ2-3; 12 nucleotides align to TRBD2. This CDR3 is 17 amino acids long. Trimming removed 2 bases from V and 2 bases from J; junction bases left unmatched: 6. Germline-derived CDR1 and CDR2 are SGHRS and YFSETQ. CDR3 nucleotide sequence: TGCGCCAGCAGCTTACTAGCGGGGGGCGCCAACACAGATACGCAGTATTTT. This encodes CASSLLAGGANTDTQYF.

As concerns this clonotype: One end of the junction is discordant with germline, which a read error may explain. This chain links TRBV20-1 with TRBJ1-4; maybe TRBD1 (5 bases). Germline V CDR1 and CDR2: DFQATT, SNEGSKA (reference sequence). This CDR3 is built from 14 residues. The CDR3 region is CSTSSGTEAEKLFF. For the CDR3, the DNA is TGCAGTACTAGCTCCGGGACCGAGGCGGAAAAACTGTTTTTT.

The CDR3 region is CASESESSGNTIYF. As DNA, the CDR3 is TGTGCCAGCGAATCAGAGAGTTCTGGAAACACCATATATTTT. The gene calls are TRBV25-1 and TRBJ1-3; no clear D. Trimming pared 8 bases from V and 1 base from J, leaving 12 bases between. CDR3 length: 14 residues. Germline CDR1 and CDR2: MGHDK and SYGVNS.

Details on this clonotype: A much bigger clone sits one base away, suggesting this may be a read error. The rearrangement uses TRBV7-3 and TRBJ2-3, with 9 bases matching TRBD1. The CDR3 is 16 residues long. Germline V CDR1 and CDR2: SGHTA, FQGTGA. The CDR3 loop is CSSSLAGTGFTDTQYF. CDR3 bases: TGTTCCAGCAGCTTGGCCGGGACAGGGTTCACAGATACGCAGTATTTT.

The chain joins TRBV2 to TRBJ1-6; D remains unclear. V gave up 1 base and J gave up 6 bases, with 16 bases separating them. This CDR3 spans 17 amino acids. Germline CDR1 reads SNHLY; CDR2 reads FYNNEI. Here the CDR3 DNA reads TGTGCCAGCAGTGAAGGTCAAGACGAATCTCGTAATTCACCCCTCCACTTT. Translating it yields CASSEGQDESRNSPLHF.

The rearrangement uses TRBV7-2 and TRBJ1-2; no clear D gene. V was shortened by 6 bases and J by 0 bases, with 11 bases between the two germline ends. Per germline, CDR1 SGHTA and CDR2 FQGNSA. CDR3 length equals 14 residues. CDR3 coding DNA: TGTGCCAGCAGTACCGTCTCTACTAACTATGGCTACACCTTC. This codes for CASSTVSTNYGYTF.

CDR3 region: CASSSFAGGAWNSPLHF. The CDR3 DNA is TGTGCCAGCAGTTCTTTTGCAGGGGGCGCCTGGAATTCACCCCTCCACTTT. The V call is TRBV6-5, the J call TRBJ1-6; 8 positions match TRBD1. Germline V gene sequence: CDR1 MNHEY, CDR2 SVGAGI. This CDR3 comprises 17 residues. V trimming: 4 bases; J trimming: 7 bases; junction bases outside the gene matches: 12.

This clonotype was counted at least ten times. The chain recombines TRBV12-3 or TRBV12-4 with TRBJ1-2, with D maybe TRBD1 (5 bases). This CDR3 comprises 12 residues. V was shortened by 3 bases and J by 8 bases, with 10 bases between the two germline ends. CDR3 nucleotide sequence: TGTGCCAGCAGTTTTTCGGGGGAAGGCTACACCTTC. Translating gives CASSFSGEGYTF.

The chain's CDR3 is CAISEGGTGAYYEQYF. In DNA form, the CDR3 reads TGTGCCATCAGTGAGGGCGGGACAGGGGCTTACTACGAGCAGTACTTC. V gene TRBV10-3 combines with J gene TRBJ2-7, with 10 bases fitting TRBD1. V was clipped by 2 bases and J by 3 bases; unmatched bases: 7. The CDR3 sequence is 16 residues long. Germline V lookup: CDR1 ENHRY, CDR2 SYGVKD.

The V and J genes are TRBV12-3 or TRBV12-4 and TRBJ2-3, with 9 bases aligning to TRBD2. V gave up 6 bases and J gave up 5 bases; unmatched junction bases: 9. The CDR3 has 15 amino acids. CDR3 in amino acids: CASSWGTSRGDTQYF. CDR3 nucleotide sequence: TGTGCCAGCAGCTGGGGGACTAGCCGTGGAGATACGCAGTATTTT.